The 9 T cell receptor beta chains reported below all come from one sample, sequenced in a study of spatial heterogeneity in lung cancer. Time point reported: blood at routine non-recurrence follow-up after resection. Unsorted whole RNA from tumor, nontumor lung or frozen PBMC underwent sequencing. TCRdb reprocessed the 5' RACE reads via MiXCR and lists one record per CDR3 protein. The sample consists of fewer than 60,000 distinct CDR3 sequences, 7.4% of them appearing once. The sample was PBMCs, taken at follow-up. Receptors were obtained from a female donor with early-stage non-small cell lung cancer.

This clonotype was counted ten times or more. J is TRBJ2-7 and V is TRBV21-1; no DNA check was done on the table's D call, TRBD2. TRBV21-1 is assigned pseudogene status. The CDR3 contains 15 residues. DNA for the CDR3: TGTGCCAGCAGGCAGGACGGCCAGGCGTCCTACGAGCAGTACTTC. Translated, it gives CASRQDGQASYEQYF.

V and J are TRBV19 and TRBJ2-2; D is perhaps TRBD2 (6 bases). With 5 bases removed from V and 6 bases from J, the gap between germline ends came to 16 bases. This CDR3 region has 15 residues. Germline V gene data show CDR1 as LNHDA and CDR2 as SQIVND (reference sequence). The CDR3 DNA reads TGTGCCAGTAGTTCCCCCGGGGAGGTGCCCGGGGAGCTGTTTTTT. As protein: CASSSPGEVPGELFF. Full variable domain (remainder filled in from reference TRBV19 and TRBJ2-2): DGGITQSPKYLFRKEGQNVTLSCEQNLNHDAMYWYRQDPGQGLRLIYYSQIVNDFQKGDIAEGYSVSREKKESFPLTVTSAQKNPTAFYLCASSSPGEVPGELFFGEGSRLTVL.

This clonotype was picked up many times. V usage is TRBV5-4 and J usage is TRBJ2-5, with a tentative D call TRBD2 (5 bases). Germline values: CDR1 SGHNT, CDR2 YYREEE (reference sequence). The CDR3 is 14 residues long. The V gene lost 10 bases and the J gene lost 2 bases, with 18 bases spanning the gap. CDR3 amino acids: CALHPKPGQETQYF. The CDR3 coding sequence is TGTGCCTTACACCCCAAACCGGGACAAGAGACCCAGTACTTC.

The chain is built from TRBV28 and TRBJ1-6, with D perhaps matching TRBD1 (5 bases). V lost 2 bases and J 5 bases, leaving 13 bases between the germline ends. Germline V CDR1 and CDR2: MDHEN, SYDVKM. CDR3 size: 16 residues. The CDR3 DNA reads TGTGCCAGCAGTTTAGCGGGAGGGGACGATAATTCACCCCTCCACTTT. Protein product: CASSLAGGDDNSPLHF. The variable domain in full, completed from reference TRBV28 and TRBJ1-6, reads DVKVTQSSRYLVKRTGEKVFLECVQDMDHENMFWYRQDPGLGLRLIYFSYDVKMKEKGDIPEGYSVSREKKERFSLILESASTNQTSMYLCASSLAGGDDNSPLHFGNGTRLTVT.

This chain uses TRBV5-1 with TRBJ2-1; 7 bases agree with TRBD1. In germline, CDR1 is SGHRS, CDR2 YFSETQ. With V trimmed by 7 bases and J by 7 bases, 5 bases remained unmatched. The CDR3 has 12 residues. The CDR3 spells CASGDRGNEQFF. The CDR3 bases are TGCGCCAGCGGGGACAGAGGAAATGAGCAGTTCTTC.

The CDR3 loop is CASRWGSNEQYF. The CDR3 DNA reads TGTGCCAGCAGGTGGGGAAGCAACGAGCAGTACTTC. This chain links TRBV6-1 with TRBJ2-7, with unresolved D. Per germline, CDR1 MNHNS and CDR2 SASEGT. This CDR3 contains 12 residues. Trimming pared 6 bases from V and 5 bases from J, leaving 11 bases between.

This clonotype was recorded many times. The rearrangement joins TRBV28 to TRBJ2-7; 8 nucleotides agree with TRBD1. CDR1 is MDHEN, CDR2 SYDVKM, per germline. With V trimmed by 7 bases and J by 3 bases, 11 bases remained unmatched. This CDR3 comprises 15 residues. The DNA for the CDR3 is TGTGCCAGCACCCTCAGGACAGGGCCTAACTACGAGCAGTACTTC. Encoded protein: CASTLRTGPNYEQYF.

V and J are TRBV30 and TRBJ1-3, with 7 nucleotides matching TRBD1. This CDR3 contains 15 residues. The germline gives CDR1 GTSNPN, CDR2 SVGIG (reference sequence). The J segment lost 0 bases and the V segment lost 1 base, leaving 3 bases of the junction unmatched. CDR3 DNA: TGTGCCTGGAGTGCCGGGACAGTCTCTGGAAACACCATATATTTT. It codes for CAWSAGTVSGNTIYF.

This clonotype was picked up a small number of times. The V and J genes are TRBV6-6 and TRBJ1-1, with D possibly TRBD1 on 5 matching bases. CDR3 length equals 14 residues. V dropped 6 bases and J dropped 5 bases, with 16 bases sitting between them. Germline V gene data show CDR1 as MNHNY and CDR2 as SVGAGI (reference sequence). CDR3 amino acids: CASSPTGTGTEAFF. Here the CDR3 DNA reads TGTGCCAGCAGCCCGACCGGGACGGGAACTGAAGCTTTCTTT.